The 6 T cell receptor beta chains in this list originate from one sample, sequenced in a study of human T cells and chemical hapten exposure. Time point described: patch test 1, 2 weeks after DPC sensitization. Documented treatment: therapeutic diphenylcyclopropenone sensitization with weekly scalp DPC. TCRdb processed the RACE reads anew with MiXCR; each CDR3 protein has one entry. This table has fewer than 130,000 distinct CDR3 sequences, around 10% appearing once. Sample: whole blood, taken in connection with sensitization to the hapten diphenylcyclopropenone (DPC). The receptors shown here come from a woman aged 40 to 50 with alopecia areata. Some clones in this sample may be carry-over from other donors' samples.

In its sample, this clonotype was seen a few times. The rearrangement links TRBV15 to TRBJ2-2, with TRBD2 matching 10 bases. Looked up from germline, CDR1 is LNHNV and CDR2 is YYDKDF (reference sequence). This CDR3 has 16 amino acids. The trim removed 5 bases at V and 3 bases at J, leaving 6 bases unmatched. The CDR3 region is CATSGSGGAHTGELFF. CDR3 DNA sequence: TGTGCCACCAGCGGGAGCGGGGGGGCTCACACCGGGGAGCTGTTTTTT.

The chain joins TRBV3-1 to TRBJ2-7; no firm D call. CDR3 size: 12 residues. Germline lookup yields CDR1 LGHDT and CDR2 YNNKEL (reference sequence). V lost 1 base, J lost 4 bases, and 5 bases lay in between. For the CDR3, the DNA is TGTGCCAGCAGCCAAGTTAGATACGAGCAGTACTTC. Translated: CASSQVRYEQYF.

The rearrangement uses TRBV21-1 and TRBJ2-2. TRBV21-1 is tagged as a pseudogene. The CDR3 is made up of 18 amino acids. The CDR3, as DNA: TGTGCCAGCAGCAAAGTTTATATGGAGAGGGCGAACACCGGGGAGCTGTTTTTT. Translating it yields CASSKVYMERANTGELFF.

At least ten counts were recorded for this clonotype. This chain links TRBV12-3 or TRBV12-4 with TRBJ2-7, with 8 bases that match TRBD1. CDR3 length equals 15 residues. V lost 3 bases, J lost 1 base, and 5 bases stayed unmatched. The CDR3 sequence: CASSFSTGGSYEQYF. As DNA, the CDR3 is TGTGCCAGCAGTTTTTCCACAGGGGGTTCCTACGAGCAGTACTTC.

Many counts were recorded for this clonotype. This chain joins TRBV12-3 or TRBV12-4 and TRBJ2-5, with D tentatively TRBD1 (5 bases). The CDR3 is 15 residues long. Trimming left V 4 bases short and J 5 bases short, with 17 bases between. The CDR3 region has the DNA TGTGCCAGCAGTTCGGGTCAGGGCTTAGGTGAGACCCAGTACTTC. Its translation: CASSSGQGLGETQYF.

With regard to this clonotype: Compared with germline, one end of the junction differs, possibly owing to a read error. The chain links TRBV19 to TRBJ1-1; D remains ambiguous. The CDR3 contains 13 residues. CDR1 LNHDA and CDR2 SQIVND come from the germline V gene (reference sequence). The CDR3 region is CASTLHGVAEAFF. The CDR3 DNA sequence: TGTGCCAGTACCTTACACGGAGTCGCTGAAGCCTTCTTT.